This passage covers 18 T cell receptor beta chains from one sample sequenced in a study of glioma-infiltrating T cells. Using RNA template, CDR3s of TCR alpha and beta were amplified with iRepertoire arm-PCR. One entry per CDR3 protein, called by TCRdb with MiXCR from the multiplex PCR reads. Among about 130,000 distinct CDR3 sequences, around 25% were seen once, and the ten largest hold approximately 26%. The sample consisted of glioma tissue, nonneoplastic brain tissue, or PBMCs (not recorded which). The receptors originated from a human donor with low-grade glioma or glioblastoma, undergoing nonglioma brain surgery, or in good health (not recorded which).

This clonotype was seen only a few times. The CDR3 bases are TGTGCCAGCAGTCCGCCGGGACTAGCGGGAGGACATGAGCAGTTCTTC. Translated, it gives CASSPPGLAGGHEQFF. V is TRBV7-2 and J is TRBJ2-1; 15 nucleotides match TRBD2. CDR3 length equals 16 residues. In germline, CDR1 is SGHTA, CDR2 FQGNSA. V shed 6 bases, J shed 8 bases, and the junction held 8 bases outside the gene matches.

CDR3 sequence (DNA): TGTGCCAGCAGCTTAGGATGGGGCTACGAGCAGTACGTC. Translation: CASSLGWGYEQYV. The rearrangement joins TRBV11-3 to TRBJ2-7; D unresolved. V lost 1 base and J lost 3, with 7 bases in between. The germline V gene has CDR1 SGHNT and CDR2 YENEEA. The CDR3 runs to 13 residues.

This clonotype was seen a few times. The chain combines TRBV19 with TRBJ1-5; D gene ambiguous. Trimming removed 6 bases from V and 0 bases from J, with 9 bases in between. The CDR3 extends over 14 amino acids. CDR1 and CDR2 from the germline V gene are LNHDA and SQIVND (reference sequence). The CDR3 spells CASSSVHSNQPQHF. The CDR3 DNA reads TGTGCCAGTAGCTCGGTTCATAGCAATCAGCCCCAGCATTTT.

This clonotype was observed many times. The gene calls are TRBV7-2 and TRBJ1-1; unclear D gene. Germline loops: CDR1 SGHTA, CDR2 FQGNSA. The CDR3 runs to 16 residues. The V end lost 1 base, the J end lost 1 base, and 13 bases lay between the germline ends. CDR3 nucleotides: TGTGCCAGCAGCTTAGTTGGGCCGGGATCGAACACTGAAGCTTTCTTT. Translated, it gives CASSLVGPGSNTEAFF.

This clonotype was counted many times. The V call is TRBV20-1, the J call TRBJ1-2, with 8 bases fitting TRBD1. V dropped 2 bases and J dropped 8; count of bases not matched to a gene: 4. CDR3 length equals 12 residues. The germline CDR1 and CDR2 sequences are DFQATT and SNEGSKA (reference sequence). The CDR3 coding sequence is TGCAGTGCTAGACCTGACAGGGGCGGCTACACCTTC. It is translated as CSARPDRGGYTF.

This chain joins TRBV2 and TRBJ2-5; TRBD2 might be the D (5 bases). This CDR3 is 11 amino acids long. Germline V gene sequence: CDR1 SNHLY, CDR2 FYNNEI. V lost 7 bases to trimming and J lost 3 bases, with 6 bases between them. DNA for the CDR3: TGTGCCAGCACCGGGGAAGAGACCCAGTACTTC. Amino acid sequence: CASTGEETQYF.

This clonotype was detected only a few times. The rearrangement joins TRBV24-1 to TRBJ2-1; D not resolved. V lost 2 bases, J lost 8 bases, and 6 bases lay in between. The CDR3 totals 12 residues. Germline CDR1 is KGHDR and CDR2 is SFDVKD. CDR3 DNA: TGTGCCACCAGTGATTATGCTCATGAGCAGTTCTTC. Encoded protein: CATSDYAHEQFF.

This clonotype was detected ten times or more. The chain is built from TRBV6-1 and TRBJ1-1; D is unresolved. From germline, CDR1 is MNHNS and CDR2 SASEGT. CDR3 length equals 15 residues. With 8 bases removed from V and 4 bases from J, the gap between germline ends came to 20 bases. The CDR3 spells CASFADLNLFTEAFF. As DNA, the CDR3 is TGTGCCAGCTTCGCGGACCTAAATCTATTCACTGAAGCTTTCTTT.

This clonotype turned up a few times. The chain is built from TRBV20-1 and TRBJ2-5, with 13 nucleotides matching TRBD2. After removal of 3 bases from V and 5 bases from J, the junction contained 6 bases not matched to a gene. The germline gives CDR1 DFQATT, CDR2 SNEGSKA (reference sequence). The CDR3 contains 15 residues. DNA of the CDR3: TGCAGTGCTAGGGGACTAGCGGGGAAAGGGGAGACCCAGTACTTC. Protein: CSARGLAGKGETQYF.

The V and J genes are TRBV11-2 and TRBJ2-1; D remains ambiguous. Germline CDR1 reads SGHAT; CDR2 reads FQNNGV. V lost 5 bases, J lost 10 bases, and 12 bases lay in between. The CDR3 consists of 12 residues. The CDR3 DNA reads as TGTGCCAGCAGCCCCTTGGCCGGGGAGCAGTTCTTC. Translation gives CASSPLAGEQFF.

Worth noting for this clonotype: It may be a read error: a sequence one base away is much more abundant. The chain employs TRBV20-1 and TRBJ2-1; 8 nucleotides agree with TRBD2. The CDR3 has 13 amino acids. Germline assignment: CDR1 DFQATT and CDR2 SNEGSKA (reference sequence). The ends lost 6 bases at V and 13 bases at J; junction bases unmatched: 14. The CDR3 DNA is TGCAGTGCCTTAGCGGGGAACCAAGAGACCCAGTTCTTC. Translation: CSALAGNQETQFF.

The chain carries TRBV5-1 and TRBJ2-1; D remains unclear. Trimming took 3 bases from V and 0 from J, leaving 19 bases between them. This CDR3 is built from 18 residues. Per germline, CDR1 SGHRS and CDR2 YFSETQ. The CDR3 DNA reads as TGCGCCAGCAGCTCACCGGGCCATAGCTGGGGCTCCTACAATGAGCAGTTCTTC. It translates to CASSSPGHSWGSYNEQFF.

The CDR3 region is CASSPAGQGRPFEQYV. The CDR3, as DNA: TGTGCCAGCAGCCCGGCAGGGCAGGGACGCCCTTTCGAGCAGTACGTC. This chain uses TRBV28 with TRBJ2-7; D may match TRBD1 or TRBD2 (5 bases each). This CDR3 has 16 amino acids. CDR1 is MDHEN, CDR2 SYDVKM, per germline. The V end lost 6 bases, the J end lost 6 bases, and 24 bases lay between the germline ends.

This chain uses TRBV7-2 with TRBJ2-1; 14 bases are a match to TRBD2. Germline V lookup: CDR1 SGHTA, CDR2 FQGNSA. V dropped 1 base and J dropped 11; count of bases not matched to a gene: 4. The CDR3 length is 15 residues. The CDR3 bases are TGTGCCAGCAGCTTAGGACTAGCGGGGGGGCAGAAGCAGTTCTTC. This gives the protein CASSLGLAGGQKQFF.

This rearrangement joins TRBV7-9 to TRBJ2-1, with TRBD1 as a possible D gene (5 bases). The CDR3 consists of 16 residues. The germline CDR1 and CDR2 sequences are SEHNR and FQNEAQ (reference sequence). Trimming cost V 6 bases and J 0 bases, with 15 bases left between them. The CDR3 sequence is CASRPQGLSSYNEQFF. The CDR3 nucleotides are TGTGCCAGCAGACCCCAGGGCCTCAGCTCCTACAATGAGCAGTTCTTC.

The CDR3 loop reads CASSRSPGADGYTF. The DNA for the CDR3 is TGTGCCAGCAGCCGAAGCCCGGGGGCTGATGGCTACACCTTC. The genes are TRBV6-1 and TRBJ1-2; possible D gene TRBD1, 6 bases. Between the trimmed V and J ends, which lost 6 bases and 6 bases, there was a span of 17 bases. CDR1 and CDR2 from the germline V gene are MNHNS and SASEGT. The CDR3 totals 14 residues.

This clonotype was observed at least ten times. The chain combines TRBV27 with TRBJ2-1; D unclear. The CDR3 extends over 13 amino acids. V was trimmed by 5 bases and J by 4 bases, leaving 9 bases between them. Germline assignment: CDR1 MNHEY and CDR2 SMNVEV (reference sequence). The CDR3 sequence is CASSGYQYNEQFF. The CDR3 nucleotides are TGTGCCAGCAGTGGCTACCAGTACAATGAGCAGTTCTTC.

Concerning this clonotype: This may be a read error: a much more frequent sequence differs by one nucleotide. The chain recombines TRBV20-1 with TRBJ2-3, with D perhaps given as TRBD1 or TRBD2 (6 bases each). The length of the CDR3 is 13 residues. The germline CDR1 and CDR2 sequences are DFQATT and SNEGSKA (reference sequence). Deletions cut 3 bases from V and 2 bases from J, with 9 bases between. DNA for the CDR3: TGCAGTGCTAGCGGGGGCCCCACAGATACGCAGTATTTT. It specifies CSASGGPTDTQYF.